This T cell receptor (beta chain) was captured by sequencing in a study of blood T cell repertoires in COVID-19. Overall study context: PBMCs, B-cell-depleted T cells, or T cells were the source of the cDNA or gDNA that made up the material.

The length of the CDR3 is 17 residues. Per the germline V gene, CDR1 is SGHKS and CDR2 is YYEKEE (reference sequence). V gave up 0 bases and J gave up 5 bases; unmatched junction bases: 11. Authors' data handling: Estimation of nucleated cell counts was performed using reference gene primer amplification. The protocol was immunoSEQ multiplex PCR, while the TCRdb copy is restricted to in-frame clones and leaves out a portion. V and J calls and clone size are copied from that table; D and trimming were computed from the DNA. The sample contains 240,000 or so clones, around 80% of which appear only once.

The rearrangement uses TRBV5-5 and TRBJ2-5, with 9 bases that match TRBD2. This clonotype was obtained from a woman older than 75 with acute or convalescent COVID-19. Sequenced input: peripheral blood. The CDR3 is CASSLVEGSGGWETQYF. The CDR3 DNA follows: TGTGCCAGCAGCTTGGTGGAGGGTAGCGGGGGCTGGGAGACCCAGTACTTC.